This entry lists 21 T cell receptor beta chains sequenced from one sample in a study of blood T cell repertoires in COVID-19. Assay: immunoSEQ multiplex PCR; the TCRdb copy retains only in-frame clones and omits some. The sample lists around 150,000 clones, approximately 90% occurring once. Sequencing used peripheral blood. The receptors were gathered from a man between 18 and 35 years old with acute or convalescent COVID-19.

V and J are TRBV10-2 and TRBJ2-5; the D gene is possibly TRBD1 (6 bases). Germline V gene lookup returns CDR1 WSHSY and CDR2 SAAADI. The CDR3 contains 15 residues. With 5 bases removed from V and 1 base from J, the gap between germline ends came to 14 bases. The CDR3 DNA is TGCGCCAGCAGTCCTCGACAGGAGAGCCAAGAGACCCAGTACTTC. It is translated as CASSPRQESQETQYF.

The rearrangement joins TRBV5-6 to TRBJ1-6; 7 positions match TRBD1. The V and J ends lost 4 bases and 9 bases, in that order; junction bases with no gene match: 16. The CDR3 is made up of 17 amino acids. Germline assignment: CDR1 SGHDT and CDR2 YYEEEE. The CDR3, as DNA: TGTGCCAGCAGCCTTGCCAGGGGGGTTTGGGGAATTTCACCCCTCCACTTT. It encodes CASSLARGVWGISPLHF.

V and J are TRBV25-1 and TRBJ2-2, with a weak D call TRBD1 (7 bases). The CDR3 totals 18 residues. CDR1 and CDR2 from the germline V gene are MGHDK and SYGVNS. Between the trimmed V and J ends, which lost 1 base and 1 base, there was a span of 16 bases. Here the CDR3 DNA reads TGTGCCAGCAGTGAATTAGGACTAAGACAGGGGAACACCGGGGAGCTGTTTTTT. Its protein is CASSELGLRQGNTGELFF.

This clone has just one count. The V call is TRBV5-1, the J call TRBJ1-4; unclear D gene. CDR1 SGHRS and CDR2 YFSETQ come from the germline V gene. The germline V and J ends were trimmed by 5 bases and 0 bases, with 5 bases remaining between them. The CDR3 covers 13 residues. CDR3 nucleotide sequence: TGCGCCAGCAGGATAGCAACTAATGAAAAACTGTTTTTT. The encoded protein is CASRIATNEKLFF.

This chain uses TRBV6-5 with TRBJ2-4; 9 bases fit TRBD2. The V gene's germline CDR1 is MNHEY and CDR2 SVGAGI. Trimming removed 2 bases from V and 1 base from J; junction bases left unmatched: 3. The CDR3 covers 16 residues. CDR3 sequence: CASSYAGTSAKNIQYF. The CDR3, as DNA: TGTGCCAGCAGTTACGCCGGGACTAGCGCCAAAAACATTCAGTACTTC.

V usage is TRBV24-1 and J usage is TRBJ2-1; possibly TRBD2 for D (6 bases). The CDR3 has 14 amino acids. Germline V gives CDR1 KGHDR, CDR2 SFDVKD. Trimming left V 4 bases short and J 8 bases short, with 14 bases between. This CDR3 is CATSEATRGDEQFF. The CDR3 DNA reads TGTGCCACCAGTGAGGCGACTAGAGGGGATGAGCAGTTCTTC.

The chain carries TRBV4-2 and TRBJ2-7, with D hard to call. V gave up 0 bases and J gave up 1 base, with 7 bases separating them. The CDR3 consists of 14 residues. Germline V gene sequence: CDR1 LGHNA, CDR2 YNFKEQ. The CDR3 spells CASSQDTESYEQYF. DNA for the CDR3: TGTGCCAGCAGCCAAGATACAGAGTCCTACGAGCAGTACTTC.

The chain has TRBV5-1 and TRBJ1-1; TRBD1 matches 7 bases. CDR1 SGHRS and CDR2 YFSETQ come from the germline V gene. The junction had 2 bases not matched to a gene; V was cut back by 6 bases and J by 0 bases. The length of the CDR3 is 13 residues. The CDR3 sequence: CASKTGVNTEAFF. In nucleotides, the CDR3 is TGCGCCAGCAAAACAGGGGTGAACACTGAAGCTTTCTTT.

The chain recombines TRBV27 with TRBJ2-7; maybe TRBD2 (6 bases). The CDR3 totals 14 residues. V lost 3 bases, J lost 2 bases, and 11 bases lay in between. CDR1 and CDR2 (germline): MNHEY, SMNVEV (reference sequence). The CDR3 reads CASSLREAAYEQYF. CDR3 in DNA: TGTGCCAGCAGTTTGAGGGAGGCCGCCTACGAGCAGTACTTC.

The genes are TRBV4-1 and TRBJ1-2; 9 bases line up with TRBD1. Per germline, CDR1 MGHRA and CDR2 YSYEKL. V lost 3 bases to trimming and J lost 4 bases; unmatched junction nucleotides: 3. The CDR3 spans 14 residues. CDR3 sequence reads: CASSQPGQGYGYTF. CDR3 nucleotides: TGCGCCAGCAGCCAGCCGGGACAGGGCTATGGCTACACCTTC.

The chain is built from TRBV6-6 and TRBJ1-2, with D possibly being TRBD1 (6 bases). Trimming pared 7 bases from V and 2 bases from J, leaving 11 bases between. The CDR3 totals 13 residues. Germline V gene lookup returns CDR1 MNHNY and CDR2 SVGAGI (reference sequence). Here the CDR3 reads CASNEGVNYGYTF. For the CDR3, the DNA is TGTGCCAGCAACGAGGGGGTAAACTATGGCTACACCTTC.

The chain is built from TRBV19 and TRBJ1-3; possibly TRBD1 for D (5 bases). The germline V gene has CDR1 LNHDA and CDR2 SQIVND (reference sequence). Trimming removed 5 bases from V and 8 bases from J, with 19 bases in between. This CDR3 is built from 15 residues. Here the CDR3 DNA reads TGTGCCAGTAGTGTGACAGCTTCAAGTAGGGACACCATATATTTT. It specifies CASSVTASSRDTIYF.

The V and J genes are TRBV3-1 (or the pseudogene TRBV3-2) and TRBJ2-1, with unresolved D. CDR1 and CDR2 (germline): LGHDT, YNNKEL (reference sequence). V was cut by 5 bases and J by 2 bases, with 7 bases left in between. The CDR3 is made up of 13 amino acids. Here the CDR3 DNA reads TGTGCCAGCAGCAGACAAACCTACAATGAGCAGTTCTTC. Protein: CASSRQTYNEQFF.

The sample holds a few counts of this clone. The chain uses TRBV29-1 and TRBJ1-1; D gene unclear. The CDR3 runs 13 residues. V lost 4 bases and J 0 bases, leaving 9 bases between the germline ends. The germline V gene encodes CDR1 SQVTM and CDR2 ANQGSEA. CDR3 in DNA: TGCAGCGTTGGTACGGTAATGAACACTGAAGCTTTCTTT. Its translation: CSVGTVMNTEAFF. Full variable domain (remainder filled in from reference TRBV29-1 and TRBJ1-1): SAVISQKPSRDICQRGTSLTIQCQVDSQVTMMFWYRQQPGQSLTLIATANQGSEATYESGFVIDKFPISRPNLTFSTLTVSNMSPEDSSIYLCSVGTVMNTEAFFGQGTRLTVV.

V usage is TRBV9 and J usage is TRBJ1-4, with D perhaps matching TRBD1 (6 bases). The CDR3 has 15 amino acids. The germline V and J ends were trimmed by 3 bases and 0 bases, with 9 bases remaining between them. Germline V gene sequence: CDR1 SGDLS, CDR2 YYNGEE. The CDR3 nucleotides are TGTGCCAGCAGCGCCTGGACAGCAACTAATGAAAAACTGTTTTTT. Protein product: CASSAWTATNEKLFF.

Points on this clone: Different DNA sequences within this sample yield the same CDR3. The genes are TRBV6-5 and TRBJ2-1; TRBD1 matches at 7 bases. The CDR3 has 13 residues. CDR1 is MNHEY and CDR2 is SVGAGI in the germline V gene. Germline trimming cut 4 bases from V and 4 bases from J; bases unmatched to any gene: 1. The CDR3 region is CASSSGQYNEQFF. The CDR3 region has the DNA TGTGCCAGCAGTTCGGGACAGTACAATGAGCAGTTCTTC.

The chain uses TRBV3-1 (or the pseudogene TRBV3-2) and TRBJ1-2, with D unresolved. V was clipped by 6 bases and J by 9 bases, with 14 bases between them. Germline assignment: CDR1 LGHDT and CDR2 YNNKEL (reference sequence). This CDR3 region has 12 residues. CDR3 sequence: CASSQYTDRYTF. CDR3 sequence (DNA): TGTGCCAGCAGTCAATATACAGATCGCTACACCTTC.

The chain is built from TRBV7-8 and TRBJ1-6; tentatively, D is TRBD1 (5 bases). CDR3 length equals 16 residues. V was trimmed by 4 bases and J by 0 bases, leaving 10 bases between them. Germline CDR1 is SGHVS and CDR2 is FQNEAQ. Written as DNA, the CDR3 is TGTGCCAGCAGCTCCTGGGGGGACTCCTATAATTCACCCCTCCACTTT. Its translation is CASSSWGDSYNSPLHF.

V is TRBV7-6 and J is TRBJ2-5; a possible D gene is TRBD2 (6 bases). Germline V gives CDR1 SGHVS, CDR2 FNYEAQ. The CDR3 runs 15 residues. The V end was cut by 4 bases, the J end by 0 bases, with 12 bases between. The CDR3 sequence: CASSSGLWYQETQYF. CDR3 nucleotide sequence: TGTGCCAGCAGCTCGGGACTTTGGTACCAAGAGACCCAGTACTTC.

Written as DNA, the CDR3 is TGTGCCAGCAGCCTCCTTCCTGGGACAGGGAACTATGGCTACACCTTC. Residues: CASSLLPGTGNYGYTF. The chain couples TRBV5-8 to TRBJ1-2; 9 bases line up with TRBD1. Germline V lookup: CDR1 SGHTS, CDR2 YDEGEE. CDR3 length equals 16 residues. After removal of 4 bases from V and 2 bases from J, the junction contained 9 bases not matched to a gene.

The CDR3 region is CASSPMTENTEAFF. The CDR3 DNA reads as TGTGCCAGCTCACCAATGACAGAAAACACTGAAGCTTTCTTT. This rearrangement joins TRBV18 to TRBJ1-1; D is perhaps TRBD1 (5 bases). Per germline, CDR1 KGHSH and CDR2 LQKENI. This CDR3 has 14 amino acids. V was trimmed by 2 bases and J by 2 bases, leaving 9 bases between them.